These 29 T cell receptor beta chains were all obtained from the same sample, sequenced in a study of shared clonotypes between healthy human individuals. Profiled with immunoSEQ multiplex PCR; TCRdb holds only in-frame clones, not every one. The sample yields millions of clones, 85% to 95% seen once. Naive CD8 cells lacked CD45RO, underwent positive selection for CCR7 and left out terminally differentiated effector memory CD45RA+ cells. Sequencing was performed on naive CD8+ T cells sorted from blood. These receptors originate from a man younger than 35 in good health.

The rearrangement joins TRBV7-9 to TRBJ1-4; D is possibly TRBD1 (6 bases). Germline CDR1 SEHNR, CDR2 FQNEAQ (reference sequence). V lost 2 bases, J lost 6 bases, and 10 bases lay in between. The CDR3 contains 14 residues. CDR3 protein: CASSLTGIYEKLFF. The CDR3 nucleotides read TGTGCCAGCAGCTTAACAGGGATTTATGAAAAACTGTTTTTT. The complete variable domain, with remaining parts taken from reference TRBV7-9 and TRBJ1-4, reads DTGVSQNPRHKITKRGQNVTFRCDPISEHNRLYWYRQTLGQGPEFLTYFQNEAQLEKSRLLSDRFSAERPKGSFSTLEIQRTEQGDSAMYLCASSLTGIYEKLFFGSGTQLSVL.

The J gene is TRBJ2-7, the V gene TRBV4-1; D not resolved. In germline, CDR1 is MGHRA, CDR2 YSYEKL. There are 13 residues in the CDR3. Trimming took 1 base from V and 4 from J, leaving 8 bases between them. The DNA of the CDR3 is TGCGCCAGCAGCCAAGGAAACCAATACGAGCAGTACTTC. Encoded protein: CASSQGNQYEQYF.

This clone was detected only once. The CDR3: CASSHSMGGNTEAFF. CDR3 nucleotides: TGTGCCAGCAGCCATTCTATGGGGGGTAACACTGAAGCTTTCTTT. This chain uses TRBV4-2 with TRBJ1-1, with TRBD1 as a possible D gene (5 bases). Trimming pared 3 bases from V and 2 bases from J, leaving 13 bases between. The germline gives CDR1 LGHNA, CDR2 YNFKEQ. The CDR3 totals 15 residues.

The CDR3 reads CASSEGQGHEKLFF. The DNA of the CDR3 is TGTGCCAGCAGTGAGGGGCAGGGCCATGAAAAACTGTTTTTT. The chain has TRBV2 and TRBJ1-4; D perhaps matches TRBD1 (5 bases). V lost 3 bases, J lost 6 bases, and 11 bases lay in between. Germline CDR1 SNHLY, CDR2 FYNNEI. The CDR3 length is 14 residues. The variable domain in full, completed from reference TRBV2 and TRBJ1-4, reads EPEVTQTPSHQVTQMGQEVILRCVPISNHLYFYWYRQILGQKVEFLVSFYNNEISEKSEIFDDQFSVERPDGSNFTLKIRSTKLEDSAMYFCASSEGQGHEKLFFGSGTQLSVL.

The chain combines TRBV9 with TRBJ2-7, with a tentative D call TRBD2 (6 bases). The CDR3 runs to 15 residues. From germline, CDR1 is SGDLS and CDR2 YYNGEE. Trimming stripped 2 bases from V and 5 bases from J, with 17 bases between. CDR3 sequence reads: CASSVREAGGHEQYF. The CDR3 DNA sequence: TGTGCCAGCAGCGTGCGTGAAGCGGGCGGCCACGAGCAGTACTTC.

The genes are TRBV29-1 and TRBJ2-6; 9 bases align to TRBD1. This CDR3 spans 15 amino acids. The germline CDR1 and CDR2 sequences are SQVTM and ANQGSEA. With V trimmed by 0 bases and J by 12 bases, 9 bases remained unmatched. CDR3 amino acids: CSVEDRTGVEIVLTF. Written as DNA, the CDR3 is TGCAGCGTTGAAGATCGGACAGGGGTGGAAATCGTCCTGACTTTC.

This chain uses TRBV5-6 with TRBJ2-7; D is ambiguous. V shed 3 bases and J shed 3 bases, with 10 bases lying between them. Germline CDR1 and CDR2: SGHDT and YYEEEE. The CDR3 is made up of 13 amino acids. The CDR3 DNA reads TGTGCCAGCAGCTACAATGCCGGCTACGAGCAGTACTTC. Protein sequence: CASSYNAGYEQYF. The full variable domain, with the rest looked up from reference TRBV5-6 and TRBJ2-7, is DAGVTQSPTHLIKTRGQQVTLRCSPKSGHDTVSWYQQALGQGPQFIFQYYEEEERQRGNFPDRFSGHQFPNYSSELNVNALLLGDSALYLCASSYNAGYEQYFGPGTRLTVT.

The chain is built from TRBV4-1 and TRBJ1-1; no clear D gene. The CDR3 is 15 residues long. The V gene lost 5 bases and the J gene lost 1 base, with 14 bases spanning the gap. Per the germline V gene, CDR1 is MGHRA and CDR2 is YSYEKL. In DNA form, the CDR3 reads TGCGCCAGCAGCGGCATCCCGGCCGGGAACACTGAAGCTTTCTTT. This encodes CASSGIPAGNTEAFF.

The J gene is TRBJ2-5, the V gene TRBV27; no clear D. The CDR3 is 13 residues long. The ends were cut back, 5 bases at V and 7 bases at J, with 14 bases in the middle. Germline V gene data show CDR1 as MNHEY and CDR2 as SMNVEV (reference sequence). CDR3 nucleotide sequence: TGTGCCAGCAGTCTGGAAAGAGCAGGGACCCAGTACTTC. This sequence encodes CASSLERAGTQYF.

The chain has TRBV27 and TRBJ2-7, with TRBD2 identical over 7 bases. Germline V gene sequence: CDR1 MNHEY, CDR2 SMNVEV (reference sequence). The CDR3 has 15 residues. J gave up 4 bases and V 2 bases, and 8 bases lay outside the gene matches. CDR3 nucleotide sequence: TGTGCCAGCAGTTTACAAAGCGGGATTGGATACGAGCAGTACTTC. It translates to CASSLQSGIGYEQYF.

The J gene is TRBJ2-3, the V gene TRBV2; tentative D call: TRBD2 (5 bases). The CDR3 spans 15 residues. The germline V and J ends were trimmed by 2 bases and 9 bases, with 18 bases remaining between them. Germline CDR1 is SNHLY and CDR2 is FYNNEI. CDR3 region: CASSEPGWGSETQYF. The CDR3 DNA reads as TGTGCCAGCAGTGAACCGGGTTGGGGTAGCGAGACGCAGTATTTT.

This clone came up a few times. The chain employs TRBV4-1 and TRBJ2-7, with unresolved D. The CDR3 is 14 amino acids. V was shortened by 4 bases and J by 3 bases, with 13 bases between the two germline ends. Per the germline V gene, CDR1 is MGHRA and CDR2 is YSYEKL. The CDR3 sequence: CASSRGVLGYEQYF. The CDR3, as DNA: TGCGCCAGCAGCCGCGGTGTACTTGGCTACGAGCAGTACTTC.

CDR3 residues: CASSITVMGLAGQGDTQYF. The CDR3 DNA reads as TGTGCCAGTAGTATAACAGTAATGGGACTAGCGGGACAGGGAGATACGCAGTATTTT. V usage is TRBV19 and J usage is TRBJ2-3, with 13 bases matching TRBD2. Trimming at V came to 2 bases and at J to 5 bases, leaving 13 bases not matched to a gene. CDR3 length equals 19 residues. Germline CDR1 LNHDA, CDR2 SQIVND (reference sequence).

This clone was recorded only once. The chain uses TRBV11-2 and TRBJ1-3; a possible D gene is TRBD1 (5 bases). CDR1 and CDR2 from the germline V gene are SGHAT and FQNNGV. The CDR3 spans 15 residues. V lost 4 bases and J lost 0, with 10 bases in between. The CDR3 spells CASSSGRSSGNTIYF. CDR3 nucleotides: TGTGCCAGCAGCTCGGGACGGAGCTCTGGAAACACCATATATTTT.

The chain employs TRBV6-1 and TRBJ2-1; 8 bases fit TRBD2. The trim removed 2 bases at V and 2 bases at J, leaving 5 bases unmatched. Per the germline V gene, CDR1 is MNHNS and CDR2 is SASEGT. This CDR3 spans 16 amino acids. In DNA form, the CDR3 reads TGTGCCAGCAGTGAATGGATGGGACTAGCCTACAATGAGCAGTTCTTC. It codes for CASSEWMGLAYNEQFF.

The V call is TRBV7-2, the J call TRBJ2-7; D is perhaps TRBD2 (6 bases). CDR1 and CDR2 from the germline V gene are SGHTA and FQGNSA. Trimming left V 5 bases short and J 0 bases short, with 14 bases between. The CDR3 has 15 residues. The CDR3: CASSPVGLSSYEQYF. Written as DNA, the CDR3 is TGTGCCAGCAGCCCTGTGGGACTGTCCTCCTACGAGCAGTACTTC.

The gene calls are TRBV5-8 and TRBJ2-1; no clear D. Germline V gene data show CDR1 as SGHTS and CDR2 as YDEGEE. This CDR3 has 9 amino acids. CDR3 in amino acids: CASYNEQFF. CDR3 in DNA: TGTGCTTCCTACAATGAGCAGTTCTTC.

This chain uses TRBV27 with TRBJ2-7; D is undetermined. Germline loops: CDR1 MNHEY, CDR2 SMNVEV (reference sequence). Deletions cut 5 bases from V and 2 bases from J, with 13 bases between. CDR3 length: 14 amino acids. The chain's CDR3 is CASSPWTVAYEQYF. The CDR3 DNA follows: TGTGCCAGCAGTCCGTGGACGGTAGCCTACGAGCAGTACTTC.

This clone appeared once. A much bigger clone sits one base away, suggesting this may be a read error. The V call is TRBV5-4, the J call TRBJ2-5; D gene ambiguous. V lost 3 bases and J 1 base, leaving 1 base between the germline ends. Germline V gene sequence: CDR1 SGHNT, CDR2 YYREEE (reference sequence). The CDR3 is 11 residues long. The CDR3 sequence is CASSSQETQYF. The CDR3, as DNA: TGTGCCAGCAGCTCCCAAGAGACCCAGTACTTC.

The chain joins TRBV30 to TRBJ1-6; 12 bases fit TRBD1. V trimming: 4 bases; J trimming: 7 bases; junction bases outside the gene matches: 11. The CDR3 extends over 17 amino acids. Germline CDR1 is GTSNPN and CDR2 is SVGIG (reference sequence). The CDR3 nucleotides read TGTGCCTGGACCACCGGGACAGGGGGCGCGGAGAATTCACCCCTCCACTTT. It codes for CAWTTGTGGAENSPLHF.

V usage is TRBV7-2 and J usage is TRBJ2-1; D may correspond to TRBD1 or TRBD2 (5 bases each). V lost 5 bases and J 9 bases, leaving 17 bases between the germline ends. CDR3 length equals 14 residues. Germline V gene sequence: CDR1 SGHTA, CDR2 FQGNSA. The CDR3 spells CASSHRGTLGEQFF. The DNA for the CDR3 is TGTGCCAGCAGCCATCGAGGGACCTTGGGTGAGCAGTTCTTC.

The genes are TRBV5-6 and TRBJ1-2; TRBD1 matches 7 bases. CDR1 SGHDT and CDR2 YYEEEE come from the germline V gene. The CDR3 contains 13 residues. Unmatched junction bases numbered 7, after V lost 3 bases and J lost 8 bases. DNA for the CDR3: TGTGCCAGCAGCTACGGACAGGCCTTGGGCTACACCTTC. It codes for CASSYGQALGYTF.

This chain connects TRBV7-9 to TRBJ2-1; D is unclear. The CDR3 runs 16 residues. V lost 5 bases and J lost 0, with 14 bases in between. Germline V CDR1 and CDR2: SEHNR, FQNEAQ (reference sequence). CDR3 sequence reads: CASSPAYGVSYNEQFF. The CDR3 DNA follows: TGTGCCAGCAGCCCAGCGTACGGTGTCTCCTACAATGAGCAGTTCTTC. Variable domain in full (rest from reference TRBV7-9 and TRBJ2-1): DTGVSQNPRHKITKRGQNVTFRCDPISEHNRLYWYRQTLGQGPEFLTYFQNEAQLEKSRLLSDRFSAERPKGSFSTLEIQRTEQGDSAMYLCASSPAYGVSYNEQFFGPGTRLTVL.

The V and J genes are TRBV7-9 and TRBJ2-1; 7 nucleotides line up with TRBD1. This CDR3 is 15 amino acids long. Germline V gene lookup returns CDR1 SEHNR and CDR2 FQNEAQ (reference sequence). The V segment lost 5 bases and the J segment 0 bases; nucleotides outside the gene matches: 4. CDR3 loop: CASSMTGSSYNEQFF. As DNA, the CDR3 is TGTGCCAGCAGCATGACAGGGAGCTCCTACAATGAGCAGTTCTTC.

This clone has a single count. V usage is TRBV7-8 and J usage is TRBJ2-7, with a weak D call TRBD1 (5 bases). The CDR3 contains 13 residues. V lost 4 bases and J lost 4, with 11 bases in between. Germline V gene sequence: CDR1 SGHVS, CDR2 FQNEAQ. CDR3 residues: CASSSQGEYEQYF. The CDR3 DNA follows: TGTGCCAGCAGCTCTCAAGGGGAATACGAGCAGTACTTC. Full variable domain (outside the CDR3, taken from reference TRBV7-8 and TRBJ2-7): GAGVSQSPRYKVAKRGQDVALRCDPISGHVSLFWYQQALGQGPEFLTYFQNEAQLDKSGLPSDRFFAERPEGSVSTLKIQRTQQEDSAVYLCASSSQGEYEQYFGPGTRLTVT.

The chain links TRBV4-1 to TRBJ2-5, with D possibly matching TRBD1 (6 bases). CDR3 length: 15 residues. Trimming removed 0 bases from V and 1 base from J, with 9 bases in between. Germline CDR1 MGHRA, CDR2 YSYEKL. The CDR3 DNA reads TGCGCCAGCAGCCAAGATACAGGGCCCCAAGAGACCCAGTACTTC. This sequence encodes CASSQDTGPQETQYF.

This clone was counted once. The rearrangement joins TRBV12-5 to TRBJ1-4; D gene ambiguous. The CDR3 is 16 amino acids. The ends were cut back, 3 bases at V and 5 bases at J, with 16 bases in the middle. Germline CDR1 reads LGHNT; CDR2 reads FRNRAP. The CDR3 coding sequence is TGTGCTAGTGGTTTTTTCGAGTGGGAGGGAAATGAAAAACTGTTTTTT. Translating it yields CASGFFEWEGNEKLFF.

This clone appeared once. The chain employs TRBV5-1 and TRBJ2-3; 8 bases align to TRBD1. Trimming removed 4 bases from V and 2 bases from J; junction bases left unmatched: 6. Germline V gives CDR1 SGHRS, CDR2 YFSETQ. The CDR3 length is 15 residues. The CDR3 spells CASSRAGGPTDTQYF. CDR3 DNA: TGCGCCAGCAGCCGTGCAGGGGGCCCCACAGATACGCAGTATTTT. Filled out from reference TRBV5-1 and TRBJ2-3, the complete variable domain reads KAGVTQTPRYLIKTRGQQVTLSCSPISGHRSVSWYQQTPGQGLQFLFEYFSETQRNKGNFPGRFSGRQFSNSRSEMNVSTLELGDSALYLCASSRAGGPTDTQYFGPGTRLTVL.

The chain carries TRBV5-6 and TRBJ1-2; unclear D gene. The CDR3 spans 16 residues. In germline, CDR1 is SGHDT, CDR2 YYEEEE. Trimming removed 2 bases from V and 0 bases from J, with 14 bases in between. The CDR3 sequence: CASSFLTLIANYGYTF. Written as DNA, the CDR3 is TGTGCCAGCAGCTTTCTTACTCTCATAGCTAACTATGGCTACACCTTC.